Listed below are T cell receptor beta chains from one sample, sequenced in a study of cytomegalovirus exposure and HLA in healthy donors. Sequencing used immunoSEQ multiplex PCR; TCRdb keeps in-frame clones, though not all of them. The sample carries 90,000 to 150,000 clones, approximately 76% recorded once. The sample was PBMCs. These receptors all come from a man aged 50 or older in good health and CMV-seropositive. Each CDR3 is given with its conserved first and last residue. A D gene is named only where the DNA matches it firmly. Clone sizes are given selectively: once, few, many, or a class where the clone is expanded.

V gene: TRBV11-2
D gene: TRBD2
clone size: -
J gene: TRBJ2-2
CDR3 DNA: TGTGCCAGCAGCTTGGGACTATACACCGGGGAGCTGTTTTTT
CDR3 protein: CASSLGLYTGELFF

V gene: TRBV5-1
D gene: TRBD1
clone size: -
J gene: TRBJ2-7
CDR3 DNA: TGCGCCAGCAGCTTTGACAGGGGGTCGGACGAGCAGTACTTC
CDR3 protein: CASSFDRGSDEQYF

V gene: TRBV14
D gene: TRBD2
clone size: -
J gene: TRBJ2-2
CDR3 DNA: TGTGCCAGCAGCCGACCGGGACTAACGAACACCGGGGAGCTGTTTTTT
CDR3 protein: CASSRPGLTNTGELFF

V gene: TRBV11-3
D gene: -
clone size: -
J gene: TRBJ2-7
CDR3 DNA: TGTGCCAGCGATAGGGGGGGGGCCCTCGAGCAGTACTTC
CDR3 protein: CASDRGGALEQYF

V gene: TRBV7-9
D gene: -
clone size: few
J gene: TRBJ2-3
CDR3 DNA: TGTGCCAGCAGCTCCCCCTTGAGAGGGGGGGCAGATACGCAGTATTTT
CDR3 protein: CASSSPLRGGADTQYF

V gene: TRBV5-1
D gene: TRBD1
clone size: -
J gene: TRBJ2-1
CDR3 DNA: TGCGCCAGCAGCCCTCAGGGACAGCGGCAGTTCTTC
CDR3 protein: CASSPQGQRQFF

V gene: TRBV7-2
D gene: -
clone size: -
J gene: TRBJ1-4
CDR3 DNA: TGTGCCAGCAGCCCAAGACAGGTTGAAAAACTGTTTTTT
CDR3 protein: CASSPRQVEKLFF

V gene: TRBV29-1
D gene: -
clone size: -
J gene: TRBJ1-1
CDR3 DNA: TGCAGCGTTGAGGTTACAGAGAACACTGAAGCTTTCTTT
CDR3 protein: CSVEVTENTEAFF

V gene: TRBV7-2
D gene: -
clone size: -
J gene: TRBJ2-7
CDR3 DNA: TGTGCCAGCAGCTTAGGCGCCTACGAGCAGTACTTC
CDR3 protein: CASSLGAYEQYF

V gene: TRBV29-1
D gene: TRBD1
clone size: -
J gene: TRBJ1-1
CDR3 DNA: TGCAGCGCGACAGGGGACCACACTGAAGCTTTCTTT
CDR3 protein: CSATGDHTEAFF

V gene: TRBV11-2
D gene: -
clone size: few
J gene: TRBJ1-2
CDR3 DNA: TGTGCCAGCAGCTTATCAAACTATGGCTACACCTTC
CDR3 protein: CASSLSNYGYTF

V gene: TRBV7-6
D gene: TRBD1
clone size: few
J gene: TRBJ1-1
CDR3 DNA: TGTGCCAGCAGCTTAACCAGACAGGGCGGAGGAGCTTTCTTT
CDR3 protein: CASSLTRQGGGAFF

V gene: TRBV7-9
D gene: TRBD2
clone size: -
J gene: TRBJ2-5
CDR3 DNA: TGTGCCAGCAGCTTACTGAGCGGGGGGGCGGGAGAGACCCAGTACTTC
CDR3 protein: CASSLLSGGAGETQYF

V gene: TRBV18
D gene: -
clone size: -
J gene: TRBJ2-7
CDR3 DNA: TGTGCCAGCTCACCAGCGGTTAGCTCCTACGAGCAGTACTTC
CDR3 protein: CASSPAVSSYEQYF

V gene: TRBV19
D gene: -
clone size: -
J gene: TRBJ1-1
CDR3 DNA: TGTGCCAGTAGGGGGGGGCCAGCTAATTTTGAAGCTTTCTTT
CDR3 protein: CASRGGPANFEAFF

V gene: TRBV14
D gene: -
clone size: -
J gene: TRBJ2-5
CDR3 DNA: -
CDR3 protein: CASSVPAAGATQYF

V gene: TRBV7-9
D gene: TRBD1
clone size: -
J gene: TRBJ2-7
CDR3 DNA: TGTGCCAGCAGCAAACAGGGGGCCGGGTATTACGAGCAGTACTTC
CDR3 protein: CASSKQGAGYYEQYF

V gene: TRBV6-1
D gene: -
clone size: -
J gene: TRBJ1-5
CDR3 DNA: TGTGCCAGCAGTGAAAACAGGGATGGGCCCCAGCATTTT
CDR3 protein: CASSENRDGPQHF

V gene: TRBV2
D gene: -
clone size: -
J gene: TRBJ1-2
CDR3 DNA: TGTGCCAGCAGTACGCTGAGTTATGGCTACACCTTC
CDR3 protein: CASSTLSYGYTF

V gene: TRBV19
D gene: -
clone size: -
J gene: TRBJ2-1
CDR3 DNA: TGTGCCAGTACAAGGGGGGGGAGCTACAATGAGCAGTTCTTC
CDR3 protein: CASTRGGSYNEQFF

V gene: TRBV7-2
D gene: -
clone size: -
J gene: TRBJ2-7
CDR3 DNA: TGTGCCGGCAGCCCATTTGGGGGCTCAAGGGAGCAGTACTTC
CDR3 protein: CAGSPFGGSREQYF

V gene: TRBV5-1
D gene: TRBD2
clone size: -
J gene: TRBJ2-2
CDR3 DNA: TGCGCCAGCAGCCCCGGGACTAGCGGTACGCTCGGGGAGCTGTTTTTT
CDR3 protein: CASSPGTSGTLGELFF

V gene: TRBV10-3
D gene: TRBD1
clone size: -
J gene: TRBJ1-6
CDR3 DNA: TGTGCCATCAAATGGGGACAGGGTGATTATAATTCACCCCTCCACTTT
CDR3 protein: CAIKWGQGDYNSPLHF

V gene: TRBV7-2
D gene: -
clone size: once
J gene: TRBJ1-1
CDR3 DNA: TGTGCCAGCAGCTTTTCAGTGGACACTGAAGCTTTCTTT
CDR3 protein: CASSFSVDTEAFF

V gene: TRBV18
D gene: -
clone size: -
J gene: TRBJ2-5
CDR3 DNA: TGTGCCAGCTCACCCCCGGGACAACAAGGGACCCAGTACTTC
CDR3 protein: CASSPPGQQGTQYF

V gene: TRBV7-9
D gene: -
clone size: -
J gene: TRBJ2-7
CDR3 DNA: TGTGCCAGCCGAGATCGCTACGAGCAGTACTTC
CDR3 protein: CASRDRYEQYF

V gene: TRBV6-1
D gene: TRBD1
clone size: -
J gene: TRBJ1-2
CDR3 DNA: TGTGCCAGCAATCCGGGACAGGGGCCCTATGGCTACACCTTC
CDR3 protein: CASNPGQGPYGYTF

V gene: TRBV9
D gene: -
clone size: -
J gene: TRBJ1-1
CDR3 DNA: TGTGCCAGCAGCGTGGGAACAGGGACGGAGTACACTGAAGCTTTCTTT
CDR3 protein: CASSVGTGTEYTEAFF

V gene: TRBV19
D gene: TRBD1
clone size: -
J gene: TRBJ1-4
CDR3 DNA: TGTGCCACCTCCCCGGACAGGTGGAATGAAAAACTGTTTTTT
CDR3 protein: CATSPDRWNEKLFF

V gene: TRBV7-6
D gene: -
clone size: -
J gene: TRBJ2-6
CDR3 DNA: TGTGCCAGCAGCTTATCAACTGGGGCCAACGGCCTGACTTTC
CDR3 protein: CASSLSTGANGLTF

V gene: TRBV4-3
D gene: -
clone size: few
J gene: TRBJ2-7
CDR3 DNA: TGCGCCAGCAGCCGCGGGACAGCCTACGAGCAGTACTTC
CDR3 protein: CASSRGTAYEQYF

V gene: TRBV10-1
D gene: -
clone size: -
J gene: TRBJ2-2
CDR3 DNA: TGCGCCAGCAGTGAGTCTTCCAGGGTAGCCGGGGAGCTGTTTTTT
CDR3 protein: CASSESSRVAGELFF

V gene: TRBV19
D gene: TRBD1
clone size: -
J gene: TRBJ1-5
CDR3 DNA: TGTGCCAGTACCACTCAGGGGACAGGGAATCAGCCCCAGCATTTT
CDR3 protein: CASTTQGTGNQPQHF

V gene: TRBV5-4
D gene: TRBD2
clone size: -
J gene: TRBJ2-5
CDR3 DNA: TGTGCCAGCAGCTTGGAACTAGCGGGAGGGCAGACCCAGTACTTC
CDR3 protein: CASSLELAGGQTQYF

V gene: TRBV10-2
D gene: TRBD1
clone size: -
J gene: TRBJ2-2
CDR3 DNA: TGCGCCAGCCGAGGGACAGGGACGAGCGGGGAGCTGTTTTTT
CDR3 protein: CASRGTGTSGELFF

V gene: TRBV19
D gene: -
clone size: once
J gene: TRBJ2-3
CDR3 DNA: TGTGCCAGTAGTATAGGATTCGGGAGCGCTAGCACAGATACGCAGTATTTT
CDR3 protein: CASSIGFGSASTDTQYF

V gene: TRBV11-2
D gene: -
clone size: -
J gene: TRBJ2-7
CDR3 DNA: TGTGCCAGCAGCTTCGGTGGGGCTCACGAGCAGTACTTC
CDR3 protein: CASSFGGAHEQYF

V gene: TRBV5-1
D gene: -
clone size: -
J gene: TRBJ1-1
CDR3 DNA: TGCGCCAGCAGCTTGGAACAGGCCAACACTGAAGCTTTCTTT
CDR3 protein: CASSLEQANTEAFF

V gene: TRBV27
D gene: TRBD1
clone size: -
J gene: TRBJ2-2
CDR3 DNA: TGTGCCAGCAGTTTATACAGGGGTCCACCGAACACCGGGGAGCTGTTTTTT
CDR3 protein: CASSLYRGPPNTGELFF

V gene: TRBV27
D gene: TRBD2
clone size: -
J gene: TRBJ2-5
CDR3 DNA: TGTGCCAGCACCGGACTCGGGGGGGGATGGGAGACCCAGTACTTC
CDR3 protein: CASTGLGGGWETQYF

V gene: TRBV4-1
D gene: -
clone size: -
J gene: TRBJ2-7
CDR3 DNA: TGCGCCAGCAGCCTGGCTTTTGCTCAAAGCTCCTACGAGCAGTACTTC
CDR3 protein: CASSLAFAQSSYEQYF

V gene: TRBV11-2
D gene: -
clone size: -
J gene: TRBJ1-1
CDR3 DNA: TGTGCCAGCAGTTACCGAAGGGGGTCTCCGCAGGAAAACACTGAAGCTTTCTTT
CDR3 protein: CASSYRRGSPQENTEAFF

V gene: TRBV7-2
D gene: -
clone size: once
J gene: TRBJ2-7
CDR3 DNA: TGTGCCAGCAGCTGGCCCGGAAGGGGCTACGAGCAGTACTTC
CDR3 protein: CASSWPGRGYEQYF

V gene: TRBV4-1
D gene: TRBD1
clone size: -
J gene: TRBJ2-3
CDR3 DNA: TGCGCCAGCAGCCAAGGCCGACAGGGGGCGATCCCAGATACGCAGTATTTT
CDR3 protein: CASSQGRQGAIPDTQYF

V gene: TRBV5-4
D gene: -
clone size: -
J gene: TRBJ2-1
CDR3 DNA: TGTGCCAGCAGCTTGTTTCCGGGGGAGATTAACAATGAGCAGTTCTTC
CDR3 protein: CASSLFPGEINNEQFF